This TCR beta chain was identified in a study of cytomegalovirus exposure and HLA in healthy donors. A word on this clone: Its specificity is not known. Different DNA sequences within this sample yield the same CDR3.

Primers: 60 Vbeta forward and 13 Jbeta reverse. Produced via immunoSEQ multiplex PCR; TCRdb's table is partial and in-frame only. Of approximately 150,000 clones listed, more than 80% are singletons. Trimming took 2 bases from V and 4 from J, leaving 6 bases between them. Germline CDR1 is MDHEN and CDR2 is SYDVKM. The CDR3 is 12 amino acids. Findings of the study overall: A later analysis linked about 17,000 TCR beta sequences to HLA alleles at 0.05 false discovery rate. Some V segments, including TRBV6-2 and TRBV6-3, were excluded as indistinguishable. Rare sequences made up most TCRs, while some public TCRs were found in many donors.

This rearrangement joins TRBV28 to TRBJ2-7; D ambiguous. The sequence was collected from a man aged 18-30 years in good health and CMV-seronegative. The sequenced sample consisted of PBMCs. CDR3 bases: TGTGCCAGCAGTTTAACGGGTTACGAGCAGTACTTC. Amino acids: CASSLTGYEQYF.